This T cell receptor beta chain was retrieved from a study of blood T cells in healthy people across ages. This CDR3 contains 16 residues. J gave up 5 bases and V 6 bases, and 13 bases lay outside the gene matches. This clonotype was observed once. With a J-beta primer mix and a sample-barcoded 5' primer, a second PCR ran roughly 7 to 11 cycles. From the 5' RACE reads, TCRdb called clonotypes with MiXCR, one entry per CDR3 protein. The sample has approximately 1.5 million distinct CDR3 sequences, 30% to 35% seen once. Isolation recovered at least 6.5 million PBMCs from every sample. With each sample, at least 5 micrograms of total RNA were extracted.

The sequenced sample was blood. The receptor comes from a woman aged 30 to 39 in good health. The V gene is TRBV12-3 or TRBV12-4, the J gene TRBJ2-1, with 7 bases fitting TRBD2. The CDR3 DNA sequence: TGTGCCAGCAGCACCCCTCCCGCGGGAGACCACAATGAGCAGTTCTTC. The encoded protein is CASSTPPAGDHNEQFF.